This TCR beta chain was sequenced in a study of T-cell memory formation after mild COVID-19. Overall study results and limits: Cross-reactive memory apparently joined, as some responding clones appeared in pre-infection memory.

The CDR3 consists of 12 residues. Per germline, CDR1 MNHNS and CDR2 SASEGT. V was cut by 7 bases and J by 7 bases, with 13 bases left in between. As concerns this clonotype: What it recognizes is unknown.

From the 5' RACE reads, TCRdb called clonotypes with MiXCR, one entry per CDR3 protein. The table has around 130,000 distinct CDR3 sequences, about 17% seen once. The rearrangement links TRBV6-1 to TRBJ1-2; TRBD1 might be the D (6 bases). The sequenced sample was PBMCs or a T cell subset sorted from them (not recorded which). This TCR was sampled from an adult woman who had mild COVID-19 (a few samples of this study predate the infection). Cell type and time point are not known. CDR3 protein: CASNTGRGGYTF. CDR3 bases: TGTGCCAGCAACACAGGGAGGGGTGGCTACACCTTC.